This T cell receptor (beta chain) appears in the sequencing data of a study of blood T cells in healthy people across ages. Overall study findings and caveats: Roughly linear age-related decline in beta diversity appeared, significant by age roughly 40. Lack of knowledge of donor CMV status possibly confounded expanded clonotype changes.

CDR3 length: 15 amino acids. Trimming took off 6 bases at V and 4 bases at J, with 18 bases between the two ends. In the case of this clonotype: Its target is not known.

A second PCR, run for about 6 to 11 cycles, used a sample-barcoded 5' primer plus a J-beta primer mix. TCRdb recomputed calls from the 5' RACE reads with MiXCR, one row per CDR3 protein. Here the sample spans 850,000 to 1,100,000 distinct CDR3 sequences, roughly two fifths being singletons. Drawing of peripheral blood yielded ten milliliters from each donor. The sample taken for sequencing was blood. The chain is built from TRBV12-3 or TRBV12-4 and TRBJ1-1; D possibly corresponds to TRBD1 (6 bases). The TCR sequence derives from a man younger than 30 in good health. In nucleotides, the CDR3 is TGTGCCAGCAGCATTACCTTGGGGGGCCTCACTGAAGCTTTCTTT. Its protein product is CASSITLGGLTEAFF.